This TCR beta chain originates from a study of T cell responses to AZD1222 COVID-19 vaccine. J was trimmed by 1 base and V by 5 bases; bases with no gene match: 0. In germline, CDR1 is MDHEN, CDR2 SYDVKM. The CDR3 runs to 14 residues. This clone came up a few times. Sequencing used immunoSEQ multiplex PCR; TCRdb keeps in-frame clones, though not all of them. The sample includes under 150,000 clones, roughly 92% seen only once; the top ten take 0.9% to 1.3%. The input for sequencing was peripheral blood, taken 28 days after the second AZD1222 dose. The rearrangement links TRBV28 to TRBJ2-3; TRBD1 aligns across 10 bases. The clonotype originates from an adult who received the AZD1222 COVID-19 vaccine. CDR3 in amino acids: CASSDRGRTDTQYF. CDR3 sequence (DNA): TGTGCCAGCAGTGACAGGGGGCGCACAGATACGCAGTATTTT.